These T cell receptor beta chains were read from a single sample in a study of human T cells and chemical hapten exposure. TCRdb fed the RACE reads into MiXCR, producing one record per CDR3 protein. The sample holds 75,000 to 80,000 distinct CDR3 sequences, 8.5% to 9.5% seen once. The sequencing input was whole blood. The receptors were gathered from a female donor in good health. Some clones in this sample may be carry-over from other donors' samples. The CDR3 runs from the conserved cysteine through the conserved F or W. The D gene is left open where the match is weak. Only part of the rows carry a size: once, few, many, or a class if the clone is expanded.

.,TRBJ2-1,TRBV2,15,.,CASRVDPISYNEQFF,TGTGCCAGCAGGGTAGACCCGATCTCCTACAATGAGCAGTTCTTC
TRBD2,TRBJ2-5,TRBV20-1,12,many,CSASMGGETQYF,TGCAGTGCTAGTATGGGGGGGGAGACCCAGTACTTC
TRBD2,TRBJ2-2,TRBV4-3,20,many,CASSPEAQRGGSSVTGELFF,TGCGCCAGCAGCCCAGAGGCCCAGCGGGGGGGATCTTCGGTGACCGGGGAGCTGTTTTTT
.,TRBJ1-3,TRBV2,16,many,CASSEAPPGAGNTIYF,TGTGCCAGCAGTGAAGCGCCCCCCGGAGCTGGAAACACCATATATTTT
.,TRBJ1-1,TRBV7-9,15,few,CASSLGKGLLTEAFF,TGTGCCAGCAGCTTAGGGAAGGGGCTGCTAACGGAAGCTTTCTTT
TRBD1,TRBJ2-7,TRBV20-1,13,many,CSARGDRVVEQYF,TGCAGTGCTAGAGGGGACAGGGTTGTTGAGCAGTACTTC
.,TRBJ2-3,TRBV6-2/TRBV6-3,15,few,CASSYYDYATDTQYF,TGTGCCAGCAGTTATTACGACTATGCCACAGATACGCAGTATTTT
.,TRBJ1-2,TRBV28,14,.,CASSTPGTQDGYTF,TGTGCCAGCAGTACTCCCGGGACTCAGGATGGCTACACCTTC
.,TRBJ2-4,TRBV18,17,few,CASSPTAQNTLGYIQYF,TGTGCCAGCTCACCTACGGCTCAAAACACGTTGGGGTACATTCAGTACTTC
TRBD1,TRBJ1-6,TRBV3-1,14,few,CASSPDRGLSPLHF,TGTGCCAGCAGCCCTGACAGGGGTCTGTCACCCCTCCACTTT
.,TRBJ2-7,TRBV7-2,11,many,CASSLQREQYF,TGTGCCAGCAGCCTACAGCGCGAGCAGTACTTC
.,TRBJ1-6,TRBV7-2,12,many,CASSFPGSPLHF,TGTGCCAGCAGCTTCCCTGGTTCACCCCTCCACTTT
TRBD1,TRBJ1-2,TRBV4-2,16,.,CASSQEWTGAIYGYTF,TGTGCCAGCAGCCAAGAATGGACAGGGGCCATCTATGGCTACACCTTC
TRBD2,TRBJ2-7,TRBV6-5,16,few,CASRRGYYQTSYEQYF,TGTGCCAGCAGGCGGGGGTACTACCAAACCTCCTACGAGCAGTACTTC
TRBD1,TRBJ1-1,TRBV14,18,many,CASSQDRVSGSMNTEAFF,TGTGCCAGCAGCCAGGACAGGGTTTCCGGATCCATGAACACTGAAGCTTTCTTT
.,TRBJ1-1,TRBV5-1,14,.,CASSLGSGGTEAFF,TGCGCCAGCAGCTTGGGCTCCGGCGGGACTGAAGCTTTCTTT
TRBD1,TRBJ2-7,TRBV29-1,13,many,CSVGGTGVSGQYF,TGCAGCGTTGGTGGGACAGGTGTGTCTGGGCAGTACTTC
.,TRBJ1-5,TRBV20-1,16,many,CSASLFSGGGDQPQHF,TGCAGTGCTAGCCTGTTCAGCGGGGGCGGTGATCAGCCCCAGCATTTT
.,TRBJ2-3,TRBV6-1,13,many,CASSDDRTDTQYF,TGTGCCAGCAGTGACGACCGCACAGATACGCAGTATTTT
TRBD1,TRBJ2-5,TRBV27,16,few,CASSWAWTGFQETQYF,TGTGCCAGCAGTTGGGCTTGGACAGGCTTCCAAGAGACCCAGTACTTC
TRBD2,TRBJ2-3,TRBV20-1,15,many,CSARDPSGVTDTQYF,TGCAGTGCTAGAGACCCTAGCGGGGTCACAGATACGCAGTATTTT
.,TRBJ1-1,TRBV2,13,many,CASSEAAFTEAFF,TGTGCCAGCAGTGAAGCCGCTTTCACTGAAGCTTTCTTT
.,TRBJ2-1,TRBV2,11,.,CASSEAHEQFF,TGTGCCAGCAGTGAAGCACATGAGCAGTTCTTC
TRBD2,TRBJ2-4,TRBV28,20,many,CASSSDLVAGGPFPKNIQYF,TGTGCCAGCAGTTCGGACTTGGTAGCGGGGGGACCTTTTCCCAAAAACATTCAGTACTTC
.,TRBJ1-6,TRBV3-1,17,many,CASSPLPSAEYNSPLHF,TGTGCCAGCAGCCCCCTTCCATCGGCAGAATACAATTCACCCCTCCACTTT
.,TRBJ1-1,TRBV4-1,16,few,CASSPESLGVNTEAFF,TGCGCCAGCAGCCCTGAGTCGTTGGGAGTGAACACTGAAGCTTTCTTT